The TCR beta chain under discussion was sequenced for a study of shared clonotypes between healthy human individuals. Whole-study findings and limits: Investigators expected sequencing depth to affect clonotype sharing among donors. Shared clonotypes across all four donors exceeded non-shared ones in generation probability.

The authors ran the assay at deep level. Measured with immunoSEQ multiplex PCR; TCRdb has only the in-frame clones, and not every one. The sample yields under 2,500,000 clones, under 97% seen once. V dropped 2 bases and J dropped 1 base, with 9 bases sitting between them. Germline V gene data show CDR1 as ENHRY and CDR2 as SYGVKD. CDR3 length: 14 residues. None of the donors, who were healthy HIV-negative adults, had recently had acute infections or vaccinations. Comment on this clone: The antigen is undetermined.

This TCR was recovered from a man between 18 and 29 years old in good health. The sequencing sample was made of naive CD4+ T cells sorted from blood. Subset reported: CD45RA+ positively selected. The rearrangement uses TRBV10-3 and TRBJ2-7, with D possibly matching TRBD1 (6 bases). The DNA of the CDR3 is TGTGCCATCAGTGAGCAGGGGTCGTCCTACGAGCAGTACTTC. Its translation: CAISEQGSSYEQYF.